Listed below are T cell receptor beta chains from one sample, sequenced in a study of blood T cell repertoires in COVID-19. Data came from immunoSEQ multiplex PCR; TCRdb stores just in-frame clones and leaves some out. There are roughly 250,000 clones in the sample; roughly 91% occur only once, and about 2.3% lies in the top ten. Material: PBMCs or T cells enriched from blood (not recorded which). The receptors shown here come from a woman between 40 and 55 years old with acute COVID-19. Both conserved end residues are part of each CDR3. The D gene is left open where the match is weak. Expanded clones are given a class, and other clones once, few, many or no size at all.

j_call clone_size d_call v_call cdr3_aa cdr3_nt
TRBJ1-2 NA NA TRBV25-1 CASSELPGDDYGYTF TGTGCCAGCAGTGAATTGCCAGGGGATGACTATGGCTACACCTTC
TRBJ1-6 NA TRBD1 TRBV6-6 CASSRPLDRVDSPLHF TGTGCCAGCAGCCGACCCCTGGACAGGGTTGATTCACCCCTCCACTTT
TRBJ1-4 NA NA TRBV19 CASMAANEKLFF TGTGCCAGCATGGCCGCCAATGAAAAACTGTTTTTT
TRBJ1-1 NA NA TRBV28 CASTQRPNTEAFF TGTGCCAGCACGCAGCGACCTAACACTGAAGCTTTCTTT
TRBJ2-1 NA TRBD1 TRBV13 CASSLGDRAHEQFF TGTGCCAGCAGCTTAGGGGACAGGGCCCATGAGCAGTTCTTC
TRBJ1-2 once NA TRBV5-1 CASSYAGDYGYTF TGCGCCAGCAGCTATGCAGGGGACTATGGCTACACCTTC
TRBJ1-6 NA NA TRBV3-1/TRBV3-2 CATRGEQGSSYNSPLHF TGTGCCACACGTGGGGAACAGGGAAGCTCCTATAATTCACCCCTCCACTTT
TRBJ2-7 NA NA TRBV5-4 CASSSRLGGHEQYF TGTGCCAGCAGCTCCCGTCTAGGAGGTCACGAGCAGTACTTC
TRBJ2-7 NA NA TRBV6-5 CASSRSSYEQYF TGTGCCAGCAGTAGGAGCTCCTACGAGCAGTACTTC
TRBJ1-5 NA TRBD1 TRBV6-5 CASSYSSQGARQPQHF TGTGCCAGCAGTTACTCTTCCCAGGGGGCACGACAGCCCCAGCATTTT
TRBJ1-1 NA NA TRBV18 CASSPLRQVDTEAFF TGTGCCAGCTCACCCCTAAGACAGGTTGACACTGAAGCTTTCTTT
TRBJ2-3 NA TRBD2 TRBV9 CASSARDPLAGDADTQYF TGTGCCAGCAGCGCCCGGGACCCACTAGCGGGGGATGCAGATACGCAGTATTTT
TRBJ2-3 few TRBD1 TRBV19 CASSISYRGPDTQYF TGTGCCAGTAGTATTTCTTACAGGGGGCCAGATACGCAGTATTTT
TRBJ2-3 NA TRBD2 TRBV7-2 CASSLAPGGPTTDTDTQYF TGTGCCAGCAGCTTAGCGCCGGGAGGCCCCACCACCGACACAGATACGCAGTATTTT
TRBJ1-2 NA NA TRBV30 CAWSGGNYGYTF TGTGCCTGGAGTGGGGGCAACTATGGCTACACCTTC
TRBJ2-4 NA TRBD1 TRBV12-3/TRBV12-4 CASSDRAAIQYF TGTGCCAGCAGTGACAGGGCCGCCATTCAGTACTTC
TRBJ2-7 NA TRBD2 TRBV7-2 CASSLDSSGFSYEQYF TGTGCCAGCAGCTTAGACTCTAGCGGTTTCTCCTACGAGCAGTACTTC
TRBJ2-1 NA TRBD2 TRBV10-3 CAISEGLVGPMDEQFF TGTGCCATCAGTGAAGGACTAGTCGGCCCCATGGATGAGCAGTTCTTC
TRBJ2-1 NA TRBD2 TRBV10-1 CASSDKPRAGGLNEQFF TGCGCCAGCAGTGACAAACCTCGAGCGGGAGGGCTAAATGAGCAGTTCTTC
TRBJ1-1 NA TRBD1 TRBV30 CAWSRQGMNTEAFF TGTGCCTGGAGCCGACAGGGTATGAACACTGAAGCTTTCTTT
TRBJ1-1 NA NA TRBV15 CATSRDRGLGTEAFF TGTGCCACCAGCAGAGATCGGGGTCTTGGCACTGAAGCTTTCTTT
TRBJ2-2 NA NA TRBV30 CAWTSANTGELFF TGTGCCTGGACTAGCGCGAACACCGGGGAGCTGTTTTTT
TRBJ2-1 NA NA TRBV5-1 CASSLVPFRSSSYNEQFF TGCGCCAGCAGCTTGGTCCCATTTCGATCGAGCTCCTACAATGAGCAGTTCTTC
TRBJ2-7 NA TRBD1 TRBV27 CASSLATGTGSEQYF TGTGCCAGCAGTTTAGCAACCGGGACAGGGTCCGAGCAGTACTTC
TRBJ1-1 NA NA TRBV2 CASSERRASNTEAFF TGTGCCAGCAGTGAGCGGAGGGCTTCGAACACTGAAGCTTTCTTT
TRBJ2-1 NA TRBD2 TRBV19 CASSITTSGAHEQFF TGTGCCAGTAGTATTACGACTAGCGGGGCTCATGAGCAGTTCTTC
TRBJ1-4 NA TRBD1 TRBV3-1/TRBV3-2 CASRADRDTNEKLFF TGTGCCAGCAGAGCAGACAGGGACACTAATGAAAAACTGTTTTTT
TRBJ2-5 NA NA TRBV4-1 CASSLSGEQETQYF TGCGCCAGCAGCCTTTCGGGGGAGCAAGAGACCCAGTACTTC
TRBJ2-3 NA NA TRBV21-1 CASSKEGTDTQYF TGTGCCAGCAGCAAGGAGGGAACAGATACGCAGTATTTT
TRBJ2-3 NA TRBD2 TRBV24-1 CAVPAGGLTDTQYF TGTGCCGTCCCGGCGGGAGGCCTCACAGATACGCAGTATTTT
TRBJ1-5 few NA TRBV7-8 CASSLAPGYSNQPQHF TGTGCCAGCAGTTTAGCCCCGGGTTACAGCAATCAGCCCCAGCATTTT
TRBJ2-1 NA NA TRBV2 CAEGGNNEQFF TGTGCCGAAGGGGGTAACAATGAGCAGTTCTTC
TRBJ1-2 NA TRBD1 TRBV18 CASSHAGTGRPGYTF TGTGCCAGCTCACACGCCGGGACAGGGCGTCCTGGCTACACCTTC
TRBJ2-6 NA TRBD1 TRBV5-1 CASSLLTGFLSGANVLTF TGCGCCAGCAGCTTGTTGACAGGGTTTCTCTCTGGGGCCAACGTCCTGACTTTC
TRBJ2-7 NA NA TRBV7-2 CASSTLPGYEQYF TGTGCCAGCAGCACCCTGCCAGGATACGAGCAGTACTTC
TRBJ2-7 once TRBD2 TRBV7-8 CASSKRGTTYSYEQYF TGTGCCAGCAGTAAGCGTGGGACTACCTACTCCTACGAGCAGTACTTC
TRBJ2-3 NA TRBD2 TRBV9 CASSALAGGGDTQYF TGTGCCAGCAGCGCCTTGGCGGGAGGGGGAGATACGCAGTATTTT
TRBJ1-6 NA NA TRBV4-2 CASSQGRDTGTPLHF TGTGCCAGCAGCCAAGGTCGGGACACGGGAACACCCCTCCACTTT
TRBJ1-6 NA TRBD1 TRBV6-5 CASGRDRGGRSPLHF TGTGCCAGCGGCCGGGACAGGGGTGGAAGGTCACCCCTCCACTTT
TRBJ1-5 NA TRBD1 TRBV4-1 CASSQELPTQGGYNQPQHF TGCGCCAGCAGCCAAGAGCTTCCAACACAGGGGGGATACAATCAGCCCCAGCATTTT
TRBJ1-1 NA NA TRBV6-5 CASSSTAMNTEAFF TGTGCCAGCAGCTCCACAGCCATGAACACTGAAGCTTTCTTT
TRBJ1-5 NA TRBD1 TRBV30 CAWSQQGIWGQPQHF TGTGCCTGGAGTCAACAGGGGATTTGGGGTCAGCCCCAGCATTTT
TRBJ1-2 NA NA TRBV10-3 CAISERAGAESYGYTF TGTGCCATCAGTGAGAGGGCAGGGGCTGAGAGCTATGGCTACACCTTC
TRBJ2-1 NA NA TRBV11-2 CASRDYRGSNEQFF TGTGCCAGCAGGGACTACAGGGGCAGCAATGAGCAGTTCTTC
TRBJ2-1 NA TRBD2 TRBV5-1 CASSSRTSGNISYNEQFF TGCGCCAGCAGCTCCCGGACTAGCGGAAATATCTCCTACAATGAGCAGTTCTTC
TRBJ2-1 NA NA TRBV10-3 CAISEGIARGEQFF TGTGCCATCAGTGAAGGAATAGCCCGGGGGGAGCAGTTCTTC